This T cell receptor (beta chain) was sequenced during a study of blood T cell repertoires in COVID-19. Study in general: T cells, B-cell-depleted T cells, or PBMCs provided the cDNA or gDNA that served as material.

With V trimmed by 6 bases and J by 4 bases, 6 bases remained unmatched. Germline values: CDR1 MDHEN, CDR2 SYDVKM. CDR3 length: 14 residues. In the original analysis: Quantification of nucleated cells was approximated via reference gene primer amplification. TCRdb keeps only in-frame clones here, not all; method: immunoSEQ multiplex PCR. The D gene and trimming were derived from the DNA, and the V and J assignments and clone size from that table. The sample contains about 310,000 clones, around 86% of which appear only once. The chain links TRBV28 to TRBJ1-2, with 9 bases aligning to TRBD1. Sequencing was carried out using peripheral blood. The sequence came from a man aged 50 to 60 with active or convalescent COVID-19. DNA of the CDR3: TGTGCCAGCAGCCTGGGACAGGGAGGCTATGGCTACACCTTC. It yields the protein CASSLGQGGYGYTF.